One and the same sample provided the 20 T cell receptor beta chains below, sequenced in a study of response to subunit inactivated influenza vaccine. TCRdb reanalysed the RT-PCR reads using MiXCR and keeps one entry per CDR3 protein. Seen here are under 750,000 distinct CDR3 sequences, roughly 10% observed once, and the top ten hold roughly 10%. The sample was PBMCs from blood, taken on the day of vaccination. Receptor source: a man in his forties or fifties who received an inactivated influenza vaccine.

This clonotype was detected a few times. The chain is built from TRBV30 and TRBJ1-1; D is undetermined. The ends were cut back, 1 base at V and 5 bases at J, with 14 bases in the middle. This CDR3 is built from 14 residues. Germline values: CDR1 GTSNPN, CDR2 SVGIG (reference sequence). The CDR3 loop is CAWSGAGLGTEAFF. CDR3 coding DNA: TGTGCCTGGAGTGGTGCAGGCCTGGGGACTGAAGCTTTCTTT.

This clonotype showed up just a few times. The chain recombines TRBV5-6 with TRBJ2-7, with D tentatively TRBD2 (5 bases). The V and J ends lost 0 bases and 2 bases respectively, with 15 bases between them. Germline-derived CDR1 and CDR2 are SGHDT and YYEEEE. The CDR3 is 16 residues long. The CDR3 protein is CASSLALGGRTYEQYF. DNA of the CDR3: TGTGCCAGCAGCTTGGCCTTAGGAGGAAGAACCTACGAGCAGTACTTC.

This clonotype came up a few times. The CDR3 loop is CASSIVQGAKNIQYF. The DNA of the CDR3 is TGTGCCAGCAGCATAGTACAGGGGGCCAAAAACATTCAGTACTTC. This chain joins TRBV5-5 and TRBJ2-4; 7 bases agree with TRBD1. This CDR3 has 15 amino acids. Per the germline V gene, CDR1 is SGHKS and CDR2 is YYEKEE (reference sequence). Trimming took 4 bases from V and 1 from J; bases not matched to a gene: 5.

The chain links TRBV5-1 to TRBJ2-1, with D possibly matching TRBD2 (6 bases). The ends were cut back, 0 bases at V and 6 bases at J, with 13 bases in the middle. The CDR3 covers 15 residues. Germline assignment: CDR1 SGHRS and CDR2 YFSETQ. The CDR3 reads CASSLAGVPVNEQFF. In DNA, the CDR3 is TGCGCCAGCAGCTTGGCGGGAGTACCAGTCAATGAGCAGTTCTTC.

The sample holds one count of this clonotype. The J gene is TRBJ1-6, the V gene TRBV5-1, with D unresolved. V lost 0 bases and J lost 4, with 11 bases in between. Germline values: CDR1 SGHRS, CDR2 YFSETQ. The CDR3 spans 16 residues. In nucleotides, the CDR3 is TGCGCCAGCAGCTTGGAGGCACAAGATTATAATTCACCCCTCCACTTT. This translates into CASSLEAQDYNSPLHF. Full variable domain (missing parts from reference TRBV5-1 and TRBJ1-6): KAGVTQTPRYLIKTRGQQVTLSCSPISGHRSVSWYQQTPGQGLQFLFEYFSETQRNKGNFPGRFSGRQFSNSRSEMNVSTLELGDSALYLCASSLEAQDYNSPLHFGNGTRLTVT.

The chain has TRBV11-2 and TRBJ2-4; 7 bases match TRBD2. Trimming took 1 base from V and 2 from J; bases not matched to a gene: 11. This CDR3 contains 18 residues. Germline CDR1 and CDR2: SGHAT and FQNNGV. The CDR3 DNA is TGTGCCAGCAGCTTAGTGGGCAGGAGGCGGGGGTCCAAAAACATTCAGTACTTC. Translation gives CASSLVGRRRGSKNIQYF.

The rearrangement joins TRBV11-2 to TRBJ2-5; perhaps TRBD1 as D (6 bases). Germline V lookup: CDR1 SGHAT, CDR2 FQNNGV. V was cut by 5 bases and J by 5 bases, with 18 bases left in between. The CDR3 sequence is 15 residues long. The CDR3 is CASSNQQGPVETQYF. DNA of the CDR3: TGTGCCAGCAGCAATCAACAGGGTCCTGTGGAGACCCAGTACTTC.

This clonotype was counted many times. V is TRBV5-1 and J is TRBJ2-1, with 16 bases aligning to TRBD2. The CDR3 is 16 amino acids. In germline, CDR1 is SGHRS, CDR2 YFSETQ. Trimming at V came to 4 bases and at J to 10 bases, leaving 8 bases not matched to a gene. CDR3 in amino acids: CASSASGLAGGREQFF. In DNA form, the CDR3 reads TGCGCCAGCAGCGCTTCGGGACTAGCGGGGGGGCGGGAGCAGTTCTTC.

This clonotype was counted a few times. The chain recombines TRBV20-1 with TRBJ1-1, with D perhaps matching TRBD1 (6 bases). V was shortened by 5 bases and J by 1 base, with 11 bases between the two germline ends. CDR1 is DFQATT and CDR2 is SNEGSKA in the germline V gene (reference sequence). The CDR3 contains 13 residues. In DNA form, the CDR3 reads TGCAGTGCTGAAGGGACAACGAACACTGAAGCTTTCTTT. Its translation: CSAEGTTNTEAFF.

In its sample, this clonotype was seen a few times. The J gene is TRBJ2-7, the V gene TRBV11-3, with 9 bases fitting TRBD2. Germline V gives CDR1 SGHNT, CDR2 YENEEA. The CDR3 is made up of 17 amino acids. V lost 0 bases to trimming and J lost 2 bases; unmatched junction nucleotides: 8. The CDR3 region is CASSLDLASGTAYEQYF. CDR3 coding DNA: TGTGCCAGCAGCTTAGATCTGGCTAGCGGGACAGCCTACGAGCAGTACTTC.

CDR3 sequence reads: CASSQGDSQETQYF. The CDR3 DNA follows: TGCGCCAGCAGCCAGGGGGACAGTCAAGAGACCCAGTACTTC. This rearrangement joins TRBV5-1 to TRBJ2-5; TRBD1 matches at 7 bases. Germline values: CDR1 SGHRS, CDR2 YFSETQ. The CDR3 length is 14 residues. V lost 4 bases, J lost 2 bases, and 5 bases stayed unmatched.

This chain uses TRBV6-1 with TRBJ2-7; 13 bases match TRBD2. This CDR3 is built from 17 residues. CDR1 MNHNS and CDR2 SASEGT come from the germline V gene. Trimming removed 5 bases from V and 1 base from J; junction bases left unmatched: 8. CDR3 sequence (DNA): TGTGCCAGCAGTCAATGGACTAGCGGGAGTCCATCCTACGAGCAGTACTTC. This translates into CASSQWTSGSPSYEQYF.

There are a few counts of this clonotype. The chain uses TRBV24-1 and TRBJ1-6; D remains ambiguous. Germline loops: CDR1 KGHDR, CDR2 SFDVKD. The CDR3 contains 13 residues. Trimming removed 3 bases from V and 8 bases from J, with 7 bases in between. The CDR3 spells CATSDTRDSPLHF. CDR3 in DNA: TGTGCCACCAGTGATACAAGGGATTCACCCCTCCACTTT.

This sequence joins TRBV7-9 and TRBJ2-2, with D perhaps matching TRBD1 or TRBD2 (5 bases each). This CDR3 is built from 14 residues. The germline gives CDR1 SEHNR, CDR2 FQNEAQ (reference sequence). DNA of the CDR3: TGTGCAGGGCCGGGACCCACGAACACCGGGGAGCTGTTTTTT. Residues: CAGPGPTNTGELFF.

In its sample, this clonotype was seen once. The rearrangement links TRBV30 to TRBJ2-4; tentatively, D is TRBD1 (6 bases). CDR1 GTSNPN and CDR2 SVGIG come from the germline V gene (reference sequence). Trimming removed 4 bases from V and 3 bases from J, with 13 bases in between. CDR3 size: 14 residues. The DNA for the CDR3 is TGTGCCTGGAAAGCCCCAGGGGACAAAAACATTCAGTACTTC. Translated: CAWKAPGDKNIQYF.

This clonotype came up a few times. The chain links TRBV6-1 to TRBJ1-5; D gene ambiguous. The CDR3 extends over 17 amino acids. The V end was cut by 6 bases, the J end by 3 bases, with 21 bases between. Germline CDR1 is MNHNS and CDR2 is SASEGT. CDR3 sequence (DNA): TGTGCCAGCAGGCGTACGAGTGCCTCGTGGGACAATCAGCCCCAGCATTTT. This sequence encodes CASRRTSASWDNQPQHF.

The rearrangement uses TRBV20-1 and TRBJ1-6; no clear D. The CDR3 is made up of 13 amino acids. V was shortened by 6 bases and J by 4 bases, with 10 bases between the two germline ends. Germline-derived CDR1 and CDR2 are DFQATT and SNEGSKA (reference sequence). The CDR3 nucleotides read TGCAGTGCCAAACAACGGTATAATTCACCCCTCCACTTT. Its translation: CSAKQRYNSPLHF.

The V and J genes are TRBV29-1 and TRBJ2-4; D not certain. Germline V gene sequence: CDR1 SQVTM, CDR2 ANQGSEA. The CDR3 is 13 amino acids. The ends were cut back, 4 bases at V and 6 bases at J, with 13 bases in the middle. DNA of the CDR3: TGCAGCGTTGCTAGGCGGCTAGGAAACATTCAGTACTTC. It encodes CSVARRLGNIQYF.

This clonotype was seen more than once but under ten times. The genes are TRBV6-1 and TRBJ2-2; D may be TRBD2 (5 bases). The CDR3 covers 16 residues. Trimming cost V 6 bases and J 3 bases, with 17 bases left between them. The germline V gene has CDR1 MNHNS and CDR2 SASEGT. The CDR3 reads CASRKVRGFDTGELFF. The CDR3 bases are TGTGCCAGCAGGAAAGTCCGCGGGTTTGACACCGGGGAGCTGTTTTTT.

This clonotype turned up a few times. The CDR3 loop reads CSARVSGYLNTEAFF. CDR3 in DNA: TGCAGTGCTAGAGTCAGTGGATATTTGAACACTGAAGCTTTCTTT. V usage is TRBV20-1 and J usage is TRBJ1-1; D is unclear. Germline V gene lookup returns CDR1 DFQATT and CDR2 SNEGSKA (reference sequence). This CDR3 is built from 15 residues. Trimming pared 1 base from V and 0 bases from J, leaving 12 bases between.